This T cell receptor (delta chain) appears in the sequencing data of a study of gamma-delta chains in newborns, infants, children. Overall study context: Innate gammadelta T cells reportedly expand polyclonally right after birth, driven by microbial exposure, per the title.

This clone appeared a few times. The germline V gene has CDR1 GEAIGNYY and CDR2 EKD. The CDR3 has 18 amino acids. Trimming stripped 0 bases from V and 5 bases from J, with 16 bases between. TCRdb fed the reads to CATT. Among approximately 4,200 delta-chain clones listed, 2.1% were seen once. The sequence came from a child who was a newborn, infant or young child, either healthy, febrile or measles-vaccinated (not recorded which). What was sequenced was blood. The chain recombines TRDV2 with TRDJ3; perhaps TRDD1 as D (5 bases). The chain's CDR3 is CACDTVLNSPRDTRQMFF. The CDR3 DNA sequence: TGTGCCTGTGACACCGTACTGAATAGCCCCAGGGACACCCGACAGATGTTTTTC.